A single sample gave rise to the 22 T cell receptor beta chains below, sequenced in a study of early T cells in non-severe SARS-CoV-2 infection. TCRdb reprocessed the 5' RACE reads via MiXCR and lists one record per CDR3 protein. Among roughly 34,000 distinct CDR3 sequences listed, roughly 4% were seen once. The specimen was whole blood. Receptors originate from an adult who was a healthcare worker with PCR-confirmed SARS-CoV-2 infection or an uninfected control (not recorded which).

The chain joins TRBV5-8 to TRBJ1-6, with 9 bases aligning to TRBD1. The germline gives CDR1 SGHTS, CDR2 YDEGEE. This CDR3 is 15 amino acids long. After removal of 3 bases from V and 6 bases from J, the junction contained 4 bases not matched to a gene. This CDR3 is CASSSRTGVNSPLHF. The CDR3 DNA is TGTGCCAGCAGCTCACGGACAGGGGTTAATTCACCCCTCCACTTT.

This clonotype was seen more than once but under ten times. The chain uses TRBV6-6 and TRBJ2-2, with D uncertain. Germline CDR1 MNHNY, CDR2 SVGAGI (reference sequence). Trimming took 7 bases from V and 6 from J, leaving 9 bases between them. There are 12 residues in the CDR3. CDR3 bases: TGTGCCAGCATCCACGGGCCCGGGGAGCTGTTTTTT. Protein product: CASIHGPGELFF.

This clonotype was detected a few times. The genes are TRBV7-9 and TRBJ2-3, with D perhaps TRBD2 (6 bases). This CDR3 is built from 15 residues. V lost 4 bases and J lost 9, with 20 bases in between. Looked up from germline, CDR1 is SEHNR and CDR2 is FQNEAQ (reference sequence). CDR3 in DNA: TGTGCCAGCAGCTCCTCAACGGCACGGGGGTTCACGCAGTATTTT. Residues: CASSSSTARGFTQYF.

At least ten counts were recorded for this clonotype. V is TRBV7-2 and J is TRBJ2-5; D remains unclear. Trimming cost V 1 base and J 1 base, with 13 bases left between them. This CDR3 has 16 amino acids. CDR1 and CDR2 (germline): SGHTA, FQGNSA. The CDR3 sequence is CASSLVPSLVQETQYF. DNA for the CDR3: TGTGCCAGCAGCTTAGTCCCCAGCCTGGTCCAAGAGACCCAGTACTTC.

This clonotype has a count of ten or more. J is TRBJ1-4 and V is TRBV27; 8 bases are shared with TRBD1. V was clipped by 6 bases and J by 6 bases; unmatched bases: 9. The CDR3 extends over 15 amino acids. Germline CDR1 is MNHEY and CDR2 is SMNVEV (reference sequence). CDR3 residues: CASSPGGAGYEKLFF. The CDR3 region has the DNA TGTGCCAGCAGCCCAGGGGGCGCGGGTTATGAAAAACTGTTTTTT.

There are many counts of this clonotype. The chain employs TRBV10-3 and TRBJ2-2, with D hard to call. Germline V CDR1 and CDR2: ENHRY, SYGVKD. Trimming shortened V by 2 bases and J by 3 bases, and 4 bases separated the two germline ends. This CDR3 has 13 amino acids. The CDR3 here is CAISEPYTGELFF. For the CDR3, the DNA is TGTGCCATCAGTGAGCCGTACACCGGGGAGCTGTTTTTT.

At least ten counts were recorded for this clonotype. This sequence joins TRBV12-3 or TRBV12-4 and TRBJ2-5; the D call may be TRBD1 or TRBD2 (5 bases each). This CDR3 spans 14 amino acids. V was trimmed by 6 bases and J by 0 bases, leaving 11 bases between them. The CDR3 here is CASRGTVNQETQYF. In DNA, the CDR3 is TGTGCCAGCAGGGGGACGGTAAACCAAGAGACCCAGTACTTC.

Ten or more counts support this clonotype. The chain uses TRBV5-1 and TRBJ2-1, with 10 positions matching TRBD2. Losses at the gene ends were 3 bases for V and 7 bases for J; bases not matched to a gene: 10. This CDR3 contains 16 residues. From germline, CDR1 is SGHRS and CDR2 YFSETQ. CDR3 nucleotides: TGCGCCAGCAGCTCCTCACCGACTAGCGGGCTAAATGAGCAGTTCTTC. Translated: CASSSSPTSGLNEQFF.

This clonotype was observed at least ten times. The chain couples TRBV6-6 to TRBJ2-7; 9 nucleotides line up with TRBD1. The germline V gene has CDR1 MNHNY and CDR2 SVGAGI (reference sequence). Trimming took 8 bases from V and 4 from J; bases not matched to a gene: 6. This CDR3 spans 13 amino acids. This CDR3 is CASGTGNNYEQYF. In nucleotides, the CDR3 is TGTGCCAGCGGGACAGGGAATAATTACGAGCAGTACTTC.

This clonotype was counted at least ten times. The J gene is TRBJ1-5, the V gene TRBV19; 7 bases are shared with TRBD1. V lost 3 bases, J lost 4 bases, and 9 bases stayed unmatched. CDR3 size: 16 residues. Germline V gene lookup returns CDR1 LNHDA and CDR2 SQIVND (reference sequence). This chain's CDR3 is CASSMEGASANQPQHF. DNA of the CDR3: TGTGCCAGTAGTATGGAGGGGGCCTCCGCAAATCAGCCCCAGCATTTT.

This clonotype was seen repeatedly, ten times or more. The chain recombines TRBV28 with TRBJ2-1, with D unresolved. The CDR3 spans 15 residues. Germline lookup yields CDR1 MDHEN and CDR2 SYDVKM. Trimming shortened V by 4 bases and J by 5 bases, and 15 bases separated the two germline ends. The DNA for the CDR3 is TGTGCCAGCAGTTCCGTCGGCAGGCTTGACAATGAGCAGTTCTTC. Amino acids: CASSSVGRLDNEQFF.

This clonotype was observed a few times. The rearrangement uses TRBV20-1 and TRBJ1-6; D unclear. Germline assignment: CDR1 DFQATT and CDR2 SNEGSKA (reference sequence). This CDR3 is 15 amino acids long. Trimming cost V 0 bases and J 7 bases, with 13 bases left between them. DNA of the CDR3: TGCAGTGCTAGAGACAGGCCAACCCTAAATTCACCCCTCCACTTT. Its translation: CSARDRPTLNSPLHF.

At least ten counts were recorded for this clonotype. The chain links TRBV12-3 or TRBV12-4 to TRBJ2-1; a possible D gene is TRBD2 (6 bases). The CDR3 totals 12 residues. V lost 3 bases and J lost 8, with 8 bases in between. CDR3 nucleotides: TGTGCCAGCAGTTTTGGAGGGTATGAGCAGTTCTTC. This codes for CASSFGGYEQFF.

This clonotype was counted at least ten times. The gene calls are TRBV7-9 and TRBJ2-5; TRBD2 agrees at 7 bases. Germline CDR1 is SEHNR and CDR2 is FQNEAQ (reference sequence). The CDR3 runs 13 residues. The V and J ends lost 5 bases and 1 base, in that order; junction bases with no gene match: 1. CDR3 in DNA: TGTGCCAGCAGCCCTAGCGGCCAAGAGACCCAGTACTTC. This translates into CASSPSGQETQYF.

This clonotype was seen many times. The chain is built from TRBV7-9 and TRBJ2-1; the D gene is possibly TRBD2 (5 bases). CDR1 and CDR2 from the germline V gene are SEHNR and FQNEAQ (reference sequence). Trimming pared 1 base from V and 1 base from J, leaving 11 bases between. The CDR3 runs 16 residues. Here the CDR3 reads CASSLGDRGSYNEQFF. CDR3 DNA sequence: TGTGCCAGCAGCTTAGGAGATAGAGGGTCCTACAATGAGCAGTTCTTC.

V is TRBV5-1 and J is TRBJ2-3; D is possibly TRBD2 (6 bases). The V gene lost 4 bases and the J gene lost 2 bases, with 14 bases spanning the gap. Germline V gene data show CDR1 as SGHRS and CDR2 as YFSETQ. The CDR3 has 15 residues. DNA for the CDR3: TGCGCCAGCAGCCTTAGCGGACATGACACAGATACGCAGTATTTT. Its protein product is CASSLSGHDTDTQYF.

This clonotype has ten or more counts. V usage is TRBV29-1 and J usage is TRBJ2-7; TRBD1 might be the D (6 bases). The CDR3 contains 10 residues. Germline values: CDR1 SQVTM, CDR2 ANQGSEA. Trimming shortened V by 6 bases and J by 6 bases, and 9 bases separated the two germline ends. CDR3 nucleotides: TGCAGCGTCGGGACAATCGAGCAGTACTTC. Translation: CSVGTIEQYF.

This clonotype was recorded many times. The chain uses TRBV20-1 and TRBJ2-2; D gene uncertain. The CDR3 has 14 amino acids. Trimming cost V 0 bases and J 4 bases, with 9 bases left between them. The germline V gene has CDR1 DFQATT and CDR2 SNEGSKA (reference sequence). CDR3 in amino acids: CSARDRLSTGELFF. CDR3 DNA: TGCAGTGCTAGAGACAGGCTATCCACCGGGGAGCTGTTTTTT.

This clonotype was picked up many times. The rearrangement joins TRBV29-1 to TRBJ2-3; no clear D gene. Germline-derived CDR1 and CDR2 are SQVTM and ANQGSEA. Trimming took 5 bases from V and 4 from J, leaving 13 bases between them. The CDR3 contains 13 residues. CDR3 in DNA: TGCAGCGTTTTCCTGCAAGAGGCAGATACGCAGTATTTT. Amino acid sequence: CSVFLQEADTQYF.

This clonotype is medium-sized. V gene TRBV7-9 combines with J gene TRBJ2-1; 12 bases agree with TRBD2. The length of the CDR3 is 20 residues. V lost 5 bases to trimming and J lost 1 base; unmatched junction nucleotides: 15. Germline loops: CDR1 SEHNR, CDR2 FQNEAQ (reference sequence). This CDR3 reads CASSPRGALAGGGSYNEQFF. The CDR3 DNA sequence: TGTGCCAGCAGCCCCCGGGGGGCACTAGCGGGAGGTGGGTCCTACAATGAGCAGTTCTTC.

This clonotype was seen ten or more times. V and J are TRBV3-1 and TRBJ2-3; D remains unclear. Trimming shortened V by 0 bases and J by 2 bases, and 3 bases separated the two germline ends. The CDR3 runs 13 residues. Germline V CDR1 and CDR2: LGHDT, YNNKEL (reference sequence). The CDR3: CASSQDLTDTQYF. The CDR3 bases are TGTGCCAGCAGCCAAGATCTCACAGATACGCAGTATTTT.

At least ten counts were recorded for this clonotype. The J gene is TRBJ1-1, the V gene TRBV27; 7 nucleotides align to TRBD1. CDR1 is MNHEY, CDR2 SMNVEV, per germline (reference sequence). The CDR3 spans 16 residues. J lost 11 bases, V lost 5 bases, and 20 bases had no gene match. The CDR3 region has the DNA TGTGCCAGCAGTGATCGACCCCTAATGACAGGGTCCGTGGCTTTCTTT. Amino acid sequence: CASSDRPLMTGSVAFF.